This TCR beta chain was captured in a study of T cells expressing NK-cell markers. One entry per CDR3 protein, without DNA, is what TCRdb gives after re-calling the 5' RACE reads. The record lists some 150,000 distinct CDR3 sequences, of which the ten most abundant hold 37%. The sequencing input was blood T cells: a sorted CD56 or NKG2C T cell subset, CD4+ or CD8+ T cells, or bulk PBMC T cells (not recorded which). The origin of this receptor is a woman between 50 and 59 years old in good health.

CDR3 amino acids: CASGLRTSGIGRYNEQFF. The V call is TRBV12-5, the J call TRBJ2-1; TCRdb selects TRBD2, and the lack of DNA leaves this call unchecked. CDR3 length equals 18 residues. Germline CDR1 is LGHNT and CDR2 is FRNRAP.